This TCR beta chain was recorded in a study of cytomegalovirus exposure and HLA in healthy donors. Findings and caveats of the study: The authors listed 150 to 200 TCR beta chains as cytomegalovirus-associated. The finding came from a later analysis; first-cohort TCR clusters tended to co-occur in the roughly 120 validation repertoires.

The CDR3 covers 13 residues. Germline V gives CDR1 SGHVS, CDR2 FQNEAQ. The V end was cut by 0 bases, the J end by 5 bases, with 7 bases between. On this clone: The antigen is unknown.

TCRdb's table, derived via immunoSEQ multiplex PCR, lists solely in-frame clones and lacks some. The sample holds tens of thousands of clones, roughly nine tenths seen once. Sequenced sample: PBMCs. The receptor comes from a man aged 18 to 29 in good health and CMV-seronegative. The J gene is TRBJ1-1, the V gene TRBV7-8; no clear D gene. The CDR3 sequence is CASSLASGTEAFF. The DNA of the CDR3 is TGTGCCAGCAGCTTAGCGAGCGGAACTGAAGCTTTCTTT.